The table lists the clone carrying this T cell receptor beta chain with a count of one. Its cognate antigen is unknown. Primers: 60 Vbeta forward and 13 Jbeta reverse. Clones were sequenced by immunoSEQ multiplex PCR, and TCRdb holds only the in-frame ones, with some missing. The data hold 110,000 to 150,000 clones, with roughly 70% observed a single time. This sample stems from a study of cytomegalovirus exposure and HLA in healthy donors. General study findings and limits: It was shown in a later analysis that HLA-associated TCR beta chains were more clonally expanded than other, equally common chains. CMV serostatus stood as the only immune exposure information on hand. Productive rates of about 90% or about 30% were seen for most TCR beta V segments in an earlier analysis.

Sequenced: PBMCs. This clonotype originated in a woman aged 55-69 years in good health and CMV-seropositive.

The CDR3: CASRPGQGTYEQYF. CDR3 sequence (DNA): TGTGCCAGCAGGCCGGGACAGGGTACCTACGAGCAGTACTTC. The chain is built from TRBV6-6 and TRBJ2-7; TRBD1 matches at 9 bases. The trim removed 6 bases at V and 2 bases at J, leaving 5 bases unmatched. This CDR3 comprises 14 residues. CDR1 is MNHNY and CDR2 is SVGAGI in the germline V gene (reference sequence).